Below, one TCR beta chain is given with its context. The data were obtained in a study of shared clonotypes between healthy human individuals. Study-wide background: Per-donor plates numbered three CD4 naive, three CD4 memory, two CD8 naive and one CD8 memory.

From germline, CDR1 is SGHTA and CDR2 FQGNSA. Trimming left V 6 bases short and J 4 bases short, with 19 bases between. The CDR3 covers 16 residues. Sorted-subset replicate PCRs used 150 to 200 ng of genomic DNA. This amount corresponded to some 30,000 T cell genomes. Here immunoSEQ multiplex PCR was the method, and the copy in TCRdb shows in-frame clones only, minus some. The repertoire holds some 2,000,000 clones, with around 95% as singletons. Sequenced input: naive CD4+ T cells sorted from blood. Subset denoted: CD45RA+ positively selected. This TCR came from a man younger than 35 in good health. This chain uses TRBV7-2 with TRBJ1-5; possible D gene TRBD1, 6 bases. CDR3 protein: CASRNEGGGANQPQHF. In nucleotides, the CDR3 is TGTGCCAGCAGAAATGAGGGGGGAGGCGCAAATCAGCCCCAGCATTTT.